The rows below give T cell receptor beta chains drawn from one sample of a study of shared clonotypes between healthy human individuals. TCRdb's table, derived via immunoSEQ multiplex PCR, lists solely in-frame clones and lacks some. The sample has 800,000 or so clones; about 96% are singletons. The sequenced material came from naive CD8+ T cells sorted from blood. These receptors were collected from a man aged 25-45 years in good health. Each CDR3 is given with its conserved first and last residue. Fields, in order: clone size, V gene, J gene, D gene, CDR3 protein, CDR3 DNA. The D gene is left open where the match is weak. Some rows mark clone size as missing; the rest say once, few, many or name a class of expanded clone.

>NA|TRBV29-1|TRBJ2-1|TRBD2
CSDLTSGDNNEQFF
TGCAGCGACCTGACTAGCGGTGACAACAATGAGCAGTTCTTC
>NA|TRBV27|TRBJ1-1|TRBD1
CASSSPQGDYTEAFF
TGTGCCAGCAGTTCCCCTCAGGGGGACTATACTGAAGCTTTCTTT
>once|TRBV7-9|TRBJ2-5|TRBD1
CASKRQGAQETQYF
TGTGCCAGCAAGAGACAGGGGGCTCAAGAGACCCAGTACTTC
>NA|TRBV5-1|TRBJ2-1|TRBD2
CASSLFPTASGSSYNEQFF
TGCGCCAGCAGCTTGTTTCCGACGGCTAGCGGGAGCTCCTACAATGAGCAGTTCTTC
>once|TRBV11-2|TRBJ2-4|NA
CASSLVSGNLAKNIQYF
TGTGCCAGCAGCTTAGTATCGGGTAACTTAGCCAAAAACATTCAGTACTTC
>NA|TRBV14|TRBJ1-4|NA
CASSHRGREKLFF
TGTGCCAGCAGCCACAGGGGAAGGGAAAAACTGTTTTTT
>once|TRBV4-1|TRBJ2-7|NA
CASNFRDRTYEQYF
TGCGCCAGTAACTTCCGGGACCGAACCTACGAGCAGTACTTC
>NA|TRBV6-5|TRBJ1-2|NA
CASSYSQGSNGYTF
TGTGCCAGCAGTTACTCCCAGGGATCGAATGGCTACACCTTC
>NA|TRBV25-1|TRBJ1-3|TRBD1
CASSVTGGTGNTIYF
TGTGCCAGCAGTGTCACAGGGGGAACTGGAAACACCATATATTTT
>NA|TRBV4-2|TRBJ2-7|NA
CASSQETGRQTYEQYF
TGTGCCAGCAGCCAAGAAACGGGACGGCAAACCTACGAGCAGTACTTC
>NA|TRBV19|TRBJ2-7|TRBD2
CASSPGDYWAYEQYF
TGTGCCAGTAGTCCTGGGGACTATTGGGCATACGAGCAGTACTTC
>NA|TRBV4-1|TRBJ1-3|NA
CASSQDPGLFGNTIYF
TGCGCCAGCAGCCAAGATCCCGGACTCTTTGGAAACACCATATATTTT
>NA|TRBV7-9|TRBJ2-1|NA
CASSLVPVNNEQFF
TGTGCCAGCAGCTTAGTTCCCGTAAACAATGAGCAGTTCTTC
>NA|TRBV4-3|TRBJ1-4|TRBD1
CASSQTTGRNEKLFF
TGCGCCAGCAGCCAAACGACAGGGAGGAACGAAAAACTGTTTTTT
>NA|TRBV29-1|TRBJ2-7|NA
CSVAGLGSAYEQYF
TGCAGCGTTGCAGGGCTCGGTAGCGCCTACGAGCAGTACTTC
>NA|TRBV6-5|TRBJ2-7|TRBD1
CASSYSGQGRSYEQYF
TGTGCCAGCAGTTACTCGGGACAGGGGAGGTCCTACGAGCAGTACTTC
>NA|TRBV7-2|TRBJ2-2|NA
CASSLTWDGELFF
TGTGCCAGCAGCTTAACGTGGGACGGGGAGCTGTTTTTT
>NA|TRBV6-1|TRBJ1-2|NA
CASSEALGYTF
TGTGCCAGCAGTGAAGCGCTTGGCTACACCTTC
>NA|TRBV12-5|TRBJ2-3|TRBD2
CASGLVPSGRVADTQYF
TGTGCTAGTGGTTTGGTGCCTAGCGGGAGGGTGGCAGATACGCAGTATTTT
>NA|TRBV7-2|TRBJ2-7|NA
CASSHAGLSYEQYF
TGTGCCAGCAGCCACGCGGGACTGTCCTACGAGCAGTACTTC
>NA|TRBV5-1|TRBJ1-4|NA
CASSGANNEKLFF
TGCGCCAGCAGCGGGGCCAATAATGAAAAACTGTTTTTT
>NA|TRBV7-8|TRBJ2-1|NA
CASSLVRESSYNEQFF
TGTGCCAGCAGCTTAGTTCGGGAAAGCTCCTACAATGAGCAGTTCTTC
>once|TRBV2|TRBJ2-1|NA
CASRLLGTEQFF
TGTGCCAGCAGATTGCTAGGGACTGAGCAGTTCTTC
>NA|TRBV7-9|TRBJ1-1|TRBD1
CASSLGAGGSTEAFF
TGTGCCAGCAGCCTAGGGGCAGGGGGCTCTACTGAAGCTTTCTTT
>NA|TRBV2|TRBJ2-1|NA
CASSDGGLYNEQFF
TGTGCCAGTTCCGACGGGGGGCTCTACAATGAGCAGTTCTTC
>NA|TRBV28|TRBJ1-1|NA
CASSLGGFEAFF
TGTGCCAGCAGTTTAGGAGGGTTTGAAGCTTTCTTT
>NA|TRBV29-1|TRBJ2-1|TRBD1
CSVDEGTGAYNEQFF
TGCAGCGTTGATGAGGGAACAGGGGCCTACAATGAGCAGTTCTTC
>NA|TRBV14|TRBJ2-1|TRBD2
CASSQDLYREETGNEQFF
TGTGCCAGCAGCCAAGATTTATATCGGGAGGAGACTGGGAATGAGCAGTTCTTC
>NA|TRBV27|TRBJ2-3|TRBD2
CASSLQRELVSRGQRSTDTQYF
TGTGCCAGCAGTTTACAGCGGGAGTTAGTTTCCCGGGGCCAACGGAGCACAGATACGCAGTATTTT
>NA|TRBV7-2|TRBJ2-1|NA
CASSFPGTLAGLRDEQFF
TGTGCCAGCAGCTTCCCTGGTACTCTAGCAGGGCTACGCGATGAGCAGTTCTTC
>NA|TRBV5-5|TRBJ2-4|TRBD2
CASSLAFSGRAKNIQYF
TGTGCCAGCAGCTTGGCCTTCAGCGGGAGGGCCAAAAACATTCAGTACTTC
>NA|TRBV29-1|TRBJ2-2|NA
CSVEEGYANTGELFF
TGCAGCGTTGAGGAGGGATACGCGAACACCGGGGAGCTGTTTTTT
>NA|TRBV9|TRBJ2-1|TRBD2
CASSAEGTSGTNEQFF
TGTGCCAGCAGCGCAGAGGGGACTAGCGGGACCAATGAGCAGTTCTTC
>NA|TRBV27|TRBJ2-7|TRBD1
CASSSDRVGYEQYF
TGTGCCAGCAGTTCAGACAGGGTGGGATACGAGCAGTACTTC
>NA|TRBV7-9|TRBJ2-1|NA
CASSLGSRANPYNEQFF
TGTGCCAGCAGCTTAGGTTCGCGAGCGAACCCCTACAATGAGCAGTTCTTC
>NA|TRBV6-5|TRBJ2-3|NA
CASSYLSSTDTQYF
TGTGCCAGCAGTTACCTTTCTAGCACAGATACGCAGTATTTT
>NA|TRBV6-1|TRBJ1-5|NA
CASSELGGDNQPQHF
TGTGCCAGCAGTGAACTGGGCGGAGACAATCAGCCCCAGCATTTT
>once|TRBV6-1|TRBJ1-5|NA
CASSEIQSNQPQHF
TGTGCCAGCAGTGAAATACAGAGCAATCAGCCCCAGCATTTT
>NA|TRBV10-2|TRBJ2-7|TRBD1
CASSESIVWGQGIYEQYF
TGCGCCAGCAGTGAGTCGATCGTATGGGGACAGGGGATATACGAGCAGTACTTC
>NA|TRBV27|TRBJ2-7|TRBD2
CASVSGLNPYEQYF
TGTGCCAGCGTTAGCGGGCTTAACCCCTACGAGCAGTACTTC
>NA|TRBV27|TRBJ2-2|NA
CASTRGAGTGELFF
TGTGCCAGCACGAGGGGCGCAGGAACCGGGGAGCTGTTTTTT
>NA|TRBV6-5|TRBJ2-1|NA
CASNRPSQYNEQFF
TGTGCCAGCAACAGACCCTCCCAATACAATGAGCAGTTCTTC